This T cell receptor beta chain is from a study of beta chain features in type 1 diabetes. The authors obtained over 95% purity in all sorted populations. With V trimmed by 5 bases and J by 7 bases, 11 bases remained unmatched. CDR1 and CDR2 from the germline V gene are MDHEN and SYDVKM. This CDR3 has 15 residues. For this clone: The target antigen is unknown.

Since all of the isolated RNA was reverse transcribed, expressed TCRB transcripts were what got sequenced. The repertoire was sequenced with immunoSEQ multiplex PCR; TCRdb's copy has only in-frame clones and lacks some. The table has 50,000 to 55,000 clones, about three fifths seen once; the top ten hold over 0.25%. Study conclusions and caveats: Researchers report that Type 1 diabetes patients had moderately but significantly shorter TCRB CDR3s across all four CD4+ subsets. Patients with type 1 diabetes carried fewer insertions and had more deletions at their VDJ junctions. Sequencing the cDNA could make cells with high TCR expression show up more than they should.

V usage is TRBV28 and J usage is TRBJ1-5; TRBD1 matches at 7 bases. The source material was stem cell memory CD4+ T cells from blood. The source is a woman under 40 with type 1 diabetes. CDR3 residues: CASSALDRESQPQHF. The CDR3 DNA follows: TGTGCCAGCAGTGCCCTTGACAGGGAAAGCCAGCCCCAGCATTTT.